Presented here are 12 T cell receptor beta chains from one specimen sequenced in a study of identical twins. A single record per CDR3 protein comes from TCRdb applying MiXCR to the 5' RACE reads. The table has around 370,000 distinct CDR3 sequences, about 9% seen once. Specimen: naive T cells sorted from blood. The receptors were gathered from a woman between 50 and 59 years old in good health.

This clonotype has more than one count but fewer than ten. The rearrangement links TRBV19 to TRBJ2-7; 7 bases align to TRBD2. This CDR3 region has 13 residues. The germline gives CDR1 LNHDA, CDR2 SQIVND (reference sequence). The junction had 7 bases not matched to a gene; V was cut back by 6 bases and J by 5 bases. CDR3 in amino acids: CASSTRGDDEQYF. CDR3 nucleotide sequence: TGTGCCAGTAGCACTCGGGGGGACGACGAGCAGTACTTC.

The chain recombines TRBV5-1 with TRBJ2-1; 9 nucleotides align to TRBD2. V shed 3 bases, J shed 9 bases, and the junction held 7 bases outside the gene matches. The germline V gene has CDR1 SGHRS and CDR2 YFSETQ. This CDR3 comprises 14 residues. CDR3 region: CASSSGTSRGEQFF. The DNA for the CDR3 is TGCGCCAGCAGCTCAGGGACTAGCCGGGGTGAGCAGTTCTTC. Looking up the rest from reference TRBV5-1 and TRBJ2-1 gives the full variable domain: KAGVTQTPRYLIKTRGQQVTLSCSPISGHRSVSWYQQTPGQGLQFLFEYFSETQRNKGNFPGRFSGRQFSNSRSEMNVSTLELGDSALYLCASSSGTSRGEQFFGPGTRLTVL.

The sample holds many counts of this clonotype. The V gene is TRBV4-1, the J gene TRBJ2-7; D is unclear. V was trimmed by 1 base and J by 3 bases, leaving 13 bases between them. The germline CDR1 and CDR2 sequences are MGHRA and YSYEKL. CDR3 length equals 15 residues. The CDR3 is CASSQGPGTNYEQYF. The CDR3 coding sequence is TGCGCCAGCAGCCAAGGGCCCGGCACCAACTACGAGCAGTACTTC.

This clonotype appeared many times. The gene calls are TRBV7-8 and TRBJ1-2; D gene uncertain. CDR1 is SGHVS, CDR2 FQNEAQ, per germline. Trimming left V 1 base short and J 6 bases short, with 6 bases between. CDR3 length equals 12 residues. The CDR3 region is CASSLGGDGYTF. CDR3 sequence (DNA): TGTGCCAGCAGCTTAGGAGGAGATGGCTACACCTTC.

The V and J genes are TRBV5-1 and TRBJ2-5, with 8 bases lining up with TRBD1. CDR1 and CDR2 (germline): SGHRS, YFSETQ. This CDR3 comprises 15 residues. With V trimmed by 7 bases and J by 0 bases, 8 bases remained unmatched. The CDR3 region is CASVGTGDYQETQYF. The DNA of the CDR3 is TGCGCCAGCGTTGGGACAGGAGATTACCAAGAGACCCAGTACTTC.

J is TRBJ2-5 and V is TRBV5-6; D not resolved. The CDR3 has 13 residues. V was clipped by 0 bases and J by 3 bases, with 6 bases between them. The germline V gene encodes CDR1 SGHDT and CDR2 YYEEEE. This chain's CDR3 is CASSLVAEETQYF. DNA of the CDR3: TGTGCCAGCAGCTTGGTGGCAGAAGAGACCCAGTACTTC.

This clonotype was recorded a few times. The V and J genes are TRBV5-1 and TRBJ1-1, with D perhaps matching TRBD1 (5 bases). The V and J ends lost 0 bases and 1 base respectively, with 19 bases between them. This CDR3 is built from 18 residues. Germline CDR1 is SGHRS and CDR2 is YFSETQ. CDR3 sequence (DNA): TGCGCCAGCAGCTTGGCCCTCGGGGTTTTTGGACAGAACACTGAAGCTTTCTTT. It yields the protein CASSLALGVFGQNTEAFF.

This clonotype was picked up many times. This rearrangement joins TRBV3-1 to TRBJ2-1; weak D call: TRBD1 (5 bases). Germline V CDR1 and CDR2: LGHDT, YNNKEL (reference sequence). The CDR3 is made up of 13 amino acids. CDR3 DNA: TGTAGACCATACAGGCCCCCCTACAATGAGCAGTTCTTC. Amino acids: CRPYRPPYNEQFF.

The table lists this clonotype with a few counts. The rearrangement joins TRBV12-3 or TRBV12-4 to TRBJ2-3, with 7 bases fitting TRBD2. Unmatched junction bases numbered 4, after V lost 3 bases and J lost 1 base. The CDR3 runs 15 residues. The CDR3 nucleotides are TGTGCCAGCAGTTTCCCGGCGGGAGGCACAGATACGCAGTATTTT. Translation: CASSFPAGGTDTQYF.

In this sample, this clonotype turned up many times. The CDR3 region has the DNA TGTGCCAGCAGTTTCAGGGGCTCTCCTTGGGAGACCCAGTACTTC. This translates into CASSFRGSPWETQYF. The chain combines TRBV12-3 or TRBV12-4 with TRBJ2-5, with D tentatively TRBD1 (6 bases). V shed 3 bases and J shed 5 bases, with 16 bases lying between them. This CDR3 comprises 15 residues.

This clonotype was seen a few times. This chain connects TRBV18 to TRBJ2-1; 10 positions agree with TRBD2. The CDR3 is 16 amino acids. V gave up 0 bases and J gave up 9 bases; unmatched junction bases: 8. Germline CDR1 is KGHSH and CDR2 is LQKENI. The CDR3 is CASSPPTSGKVGEQFF. Written as DNA, the CDR3 is TGTGCCAGCTCACCACCAACTAGCGGGAAGGTGGGTGAGCAGTTCTTC.

There are a few counts of this clonotype. The rearrangement uses TRBV18 and TRBJ2-3; no clear D. Germline V CDR1 and CDR2: KGHSH, LQKENI. This CDR3 is 13 amino acids long. Trimming removed 0 bases at V and 5 bases at J, with 6 bases between. For the CDR3, the DNA is TGTGCCAGCTCACCACCTTATCTAGATACGCAGTATTTT. Its protein product is CASSPPYLDTQYF.